Sequencing of this T cell receptor beta chain was carried out in a study of cytomegalovirus exposure and HLA in healthy donors. The CDR3 has 15 amino acids. Germline CDR1 and CDR2: LNHDA and SQIVND (reference sequence). Trimming took 5 bases from V and 4 from J, leaving 17 bases between them. Use of 60 Vbeta and 13 Jbeta primers characterized the PCR. Profiled with immunoSEQ multiplex PCR; TCRdb holds only in-frame clones, not every one. The profile covers around 150,000 clones, with 80% appearing a single time and approximately 4.8% taken by the ten largest. This chain joins TRBV19 and TRBJ1-1; D possibly corresponds to TRBD1 (6 bases). The receptor's source is a man aged 25 to 45 in good health. The sequencing sample was made of PBMCs. CDR3 DNA sequence: TGTGCCAGTAGTCCGCGACACAGGGTGGGCACTGAAGCTTTCTTT. Residues: CASSPRHRVGTEAFF.